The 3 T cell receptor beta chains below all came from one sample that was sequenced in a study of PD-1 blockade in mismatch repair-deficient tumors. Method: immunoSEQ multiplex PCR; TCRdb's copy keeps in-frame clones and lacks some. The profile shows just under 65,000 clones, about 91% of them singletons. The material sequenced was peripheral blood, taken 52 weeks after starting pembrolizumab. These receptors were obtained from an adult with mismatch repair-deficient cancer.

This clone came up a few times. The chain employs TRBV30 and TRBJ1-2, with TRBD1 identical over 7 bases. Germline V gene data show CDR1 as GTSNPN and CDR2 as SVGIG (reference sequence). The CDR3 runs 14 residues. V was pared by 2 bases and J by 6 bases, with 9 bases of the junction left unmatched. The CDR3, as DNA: TGTGCCTGGAGTCCGACAGGGTTCTGGGATGGCTACACCTTC. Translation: CAWSPTGFWDGYTF.

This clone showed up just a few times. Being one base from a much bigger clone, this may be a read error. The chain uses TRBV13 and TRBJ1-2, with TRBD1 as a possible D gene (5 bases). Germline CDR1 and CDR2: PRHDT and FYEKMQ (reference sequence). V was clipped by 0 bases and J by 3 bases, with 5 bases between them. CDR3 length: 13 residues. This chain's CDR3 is CASSLGQDYGYTF. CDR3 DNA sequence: TGTGCCAGCAGCTTAGGACAGGACTATGGCTACACCTTC. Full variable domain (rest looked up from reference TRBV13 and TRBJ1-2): AAGVIQSPRHLIKEKRETATLKCYPIPRHDTVYWYQQGPGQDPQFLISFYEKMQSDKGSIPDRFSAQQFSDYHSELNMSSLELGDSALYFCASSLGQDYGYTFGSGTRLTVV.

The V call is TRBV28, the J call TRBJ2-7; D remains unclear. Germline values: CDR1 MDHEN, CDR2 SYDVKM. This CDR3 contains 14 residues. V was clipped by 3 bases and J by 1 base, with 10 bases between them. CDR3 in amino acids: CASSFSVPSYEQYF. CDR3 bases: TGTGCCAGCAGTTTTTCGGTGCCATCCTACGAGCAGTACTTC.